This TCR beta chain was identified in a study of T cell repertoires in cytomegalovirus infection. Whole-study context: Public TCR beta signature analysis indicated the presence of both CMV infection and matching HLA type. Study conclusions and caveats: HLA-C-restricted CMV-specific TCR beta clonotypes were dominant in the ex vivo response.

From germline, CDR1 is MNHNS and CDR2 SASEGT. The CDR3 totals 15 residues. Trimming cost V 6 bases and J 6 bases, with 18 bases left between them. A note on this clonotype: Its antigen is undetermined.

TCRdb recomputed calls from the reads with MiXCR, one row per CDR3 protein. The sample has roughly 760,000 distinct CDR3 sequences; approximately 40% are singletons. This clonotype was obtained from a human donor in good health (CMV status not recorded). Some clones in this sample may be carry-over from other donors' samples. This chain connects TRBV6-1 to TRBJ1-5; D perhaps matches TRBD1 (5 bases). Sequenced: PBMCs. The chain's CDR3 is CASRMGLEGRQPQHF. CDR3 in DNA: TGTGCCAGCAGGATGGGGCTCGAGGGTCGTCAGCCCCAGCATTTT.